Below are 14 T cell receptor beta chains sequenced from a single sample in a study of PD-1 blockade in classical Hodgkin lymphoma. All patients experienced relapse after autologous stem cell transplantation, and brentuximab vedotin exposure was variable. Method: immunoSEQ multiplex PCR; TCRdb's copy keeps in-frame clones and lacks some. Of some 150,000 clones in the sample, around four fifths were seen once. The sample consisted of peripheral blood mononuclear cells (PBMCs), taken before the second cycle of nivolumab. Receptor source: a human donor with classical Hodgkin lymphoma.

J is TRBJ1-4 and V is TRBV19; 7 bases are a match to TRBD1. The CDR3 runs 14 residues. The trim removed 4 bases at V and 7 bases at J, leaving 6 bases unmatched. Germline V lookup: CDR1 LNHDA, CDR2 SQIVND (reference sequence). For the CDR3, the DNA is TGTGCCAGTAGTACCCCAGGGGGGGGTGAAAAACTGTTTTTT. Translated, it gives CASSTPGGGEKLFF.

To note about this clone: Germline and junction disagree at one end, which may indicate a read error. The V and J genes are TRBV7-2 and TRBJ2-3; 9 nucleotides align to TRBD2. The CDR3 runs to 13 residues. Germline lookup yields CDR1 SGHTA and CDR2 FQGNSA. In DNA form, the CDR3 reads TGTGCCAGCAGATTAGCGGGAGCAGATACGCAGTATTTT. Protein product: CASRLAGADTQYF.

CDR3 sequence: CASSLLDPYEQYF. The CDR3 nucleotides read TGCGCCAGCAGCTTACTAGATCCCTACGAGCAGTACTTC. This chain uses TRBV5-1 with TRBJ2-7; D might be TRBD2 (5 bases). CDR1 is SGHRS and CDR2 is YFSETQ in the germline V gene. The CDR3 covers 13 residues. Trimming took 2 bases from V and 2 from J, leaving 8 bases between them.

A word on this clone: One end of the junction does not line up with germline, which may come from a read error. This rearrangement joins TRBV11-2 to TRBJ2-7; the D gene is possibly TRBD2 (5 bases). The CDR3 sequence is 16 residues long. The germline gives CDR1 SGHAT, CDR2 FQNNGV. CDR3 DNA: TGTGCCAGCACCTTAAAAAGGGCGGGTCTCTCCTACGAGCAGTACTTC. Its translation: CASTLKRAGLSYEQYF.

The V gene is TRBV18, the J gene TRBJ1-2; D gene uncertain. This CDR3 is built from 13 residues. V lost 3 bases and J 2 bases, leaving 7 bases between the germline ends. Germline-derived CDR1 and CDR2 are KGHSH and LQKENI. CDR3 sequence reads: CASSPEENYGYTF. The DNA for the CDR3 is TGTGCCAGCTCACCGGAAGAGAACTATGGCTACACCTTC.

The chain joins TRBV7-2 to TRBJ2-5, with D possibly being TRBD2 (5 bases). V was pared by 3 bases and J by 11 bases, with 19 bases between. The CDR3 has 14 residues. Looked up from germline, CDR1 is SGHTA and CDR2 is FQGNSA. CDR3 DNA sequence: TGTGCCAGCAGCTTTATACCCGGCGGGTATGAGCAGTACTTC. Translated: CASSFIPGGYEQYF.

V usage is TRBV6-5 and J usage is TRBJ2-7; D not resolved. Trimming left V 2 bases short and J 1 base short, with 12 bases between. Germline CDR1 and CDR2: MNHEY and SVGAGI. The CDR3 is 15 residues long. This chain's CDR3 is CASSYTTSFSYEQYF. DNA of the CDR3: TGTGCCAGCAGTTACACGACTTCCTTTTCCTACGAGCAGTACTTC.

The chain is built from TRBV7-2 and TRBJ2-5; D is unresolved. The V end was cut by 1 base, the J end by 5 bases, with 14 bases between. The germline gives CDR1 SGHTA, CDR2 FQGNSA. The CDR3 is 15 residues long. Here the CDR3 reads CASSLGAGFGETQYF. CDR3 nucleotides: TGTGCCAGCAGCTTAGGGGCAGGTTTCGGCGAGACCCAGTACTTC.

The V gene is TRBV6-5, the J gene TRBJ1-2, with a weak D call TRBD1 (5 bases). Germline CDR1 and CDR2: MNHEY and SVGAGI. The CDR3 is made up of 12 amino acids. V lost 6 bases and J 7 bases, leaving 12 bases between the germline ends. In DNA, the CDR3 is TGTGCCAGCAGCTACAGGTTTAGTGGCTACACCTTC. Translating gives CASSYRFSGYTF.

This clone was picked up a small number of times. The V call is TRBV19, the J call TRBJ2-3, with a possible D match to TRBD1 (6 bases). This CDR3 has 13 amino acids. Per germline, CDR1 LNHDA and CDR2 SQIVND (reference sequence). Trimming left V 4 bases short and J 6 bases short, with 11 bases between. CDR3 amino acids: CASSTTGTDTQYF. CDR3 nucleotide sequence: TGTGCCAGTAGTACCACAGGGACCGATACGCAGTATTTT.

This clone showed up just once. J is TRBJ2-1 and V is TRBV10-3, with D perhaps matching TRBD2 (5 bases). Germline lookup yields CDR1 ENHRY and CDR2 SYGVKD. The CDR3 loop spans 15 amino acids. V gave up 7 bases and J gave up 0 bases, with 13 bases separating them. Here the CDR3 DNA reads TGTGCCATCAAGGTAGCGAGGGACTCCTACAATGAGCAGTTCTTC. This translates into CAIKVARDSYNEQFF.

The sample holds a few counts of this clone. This specimen includes other DNA sequences encoding the same CDR3. V gene TRBV29-1 combines with J gene TRBJ2-3, with 8 nucleotides matching TRBD2. The CDR3 runs 13 residues. Trimming took 4 bases from V and 1 from J; bases not matched to a gene: 1. Germline V CDR1 and CDR2: SQVTM, ANQGSEA. CDR3 amino acids: CSVGRGGTDTQYF. The CDR3 nucleotides read TGCAGCGTTGGGCGGGGGGGCACAGATACGCAGTATTTT.

The chain uses TRBV10-3 and TRBJ2-7; 7 nucleotides align to TRBD1. The CDR3 length is 13 residues. V was pared by 8 bases and J by 4 bases, with 8 bases of the junction left unmatched. Per germline, CDR1 ENHRY and CDR2 SYGVKD. The CDR3 protein is CAIHSGTEYEQYF. The CDR3 DNA sequence: TGTGCCATCCATTCCGGGACAGAATACGAGCAGTACTTC.

The CDR3 is CAISEGGAHTEAFF. The CDR3 DNA sequence: TGTGCCATCAGTGAGGGGGGGGCGCACACTGAAGCTTTCTTT. V is TRBV10-3 and J is TRBJ1-1, with D perhaps TRBD1 (6 bases). V gave up 2 bases and J gave up 3 bases, with 10 bases separating them. Per germline, CDR1 ENHRY and CDR2 SYGVKD. CDR3 length equals 14 residues.